Detailed here is one T cell receptor (beta chain). CDR1 is MDHEN and CDR2 is SYDVKM in the germline V gene. V shed 6 bases, J shed 5 bases, and the junction held 9 bases outside the gene matches. This CDR3 is built from 16 residues. This sample was taken from a study of control samples from healthy donors and cancer patients. Clones were sequenced by immunoSEQ multiplex PCR, and TCRdb holds only the in-frame ones, with some missing. Here the sample spans 150,000 to 180,000 clones, 93% being singletons. The chain has TRBV28 and TRBJ1-5; TRBD1 agrees at 11 bases. The sample taken for sequencing was blood. This clonotype was obtained from a man in his fifties or sixties in good health. The CDR3: CASSPRDRGWDQPQHF. CDR3 coding DNA: TGTGCCAGCAGCCCCAGGGACAGGGGGTGGGATCAGCCCCAGCATTTT.